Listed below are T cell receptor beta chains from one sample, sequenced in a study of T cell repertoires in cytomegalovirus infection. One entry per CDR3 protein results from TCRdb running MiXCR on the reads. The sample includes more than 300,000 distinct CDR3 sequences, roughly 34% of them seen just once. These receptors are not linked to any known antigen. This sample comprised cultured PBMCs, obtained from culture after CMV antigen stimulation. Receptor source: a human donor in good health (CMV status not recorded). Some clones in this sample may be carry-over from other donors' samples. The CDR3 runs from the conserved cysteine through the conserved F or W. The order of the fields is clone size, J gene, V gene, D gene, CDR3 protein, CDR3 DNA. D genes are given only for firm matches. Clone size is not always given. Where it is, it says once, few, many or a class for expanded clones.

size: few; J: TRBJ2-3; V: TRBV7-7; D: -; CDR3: CASSNRGQGSDTQYF; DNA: TGTGCTAGCAGTAACCGAGGACAAGGCTCAGATACGCAGTATTTT
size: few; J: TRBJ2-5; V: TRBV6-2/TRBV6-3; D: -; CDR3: CASSYSPTQYF; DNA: TGTGCCAGCAGTTACTCCCCAACCCAGTACTTC
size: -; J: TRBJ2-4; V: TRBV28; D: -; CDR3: CASSLQGIAKNIQYF; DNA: TGTGCCAGCAGTTTACAGGGAATAGCCAAAAACATTCAGTACTTC
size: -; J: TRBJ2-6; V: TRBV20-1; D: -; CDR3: CAGFSGANVLTF; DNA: TGCGCAGGGTTCTCTGGGGCCAACGTCCTGACTTTC
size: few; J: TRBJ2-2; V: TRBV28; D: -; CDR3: CASRGTLASVTGELFF; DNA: TGTGCCAGCAGGGGAACCCTAGCATCAGTCACCGGGGAGCTGTTTTTT
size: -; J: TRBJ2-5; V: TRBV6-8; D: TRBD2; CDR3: CASSPGTSGSPAAETQYF; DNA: TGTGCCAGCAGTCCAGGGACTAGCGGGAGTCCCGCGGCAGAGACCCAGTACTTC
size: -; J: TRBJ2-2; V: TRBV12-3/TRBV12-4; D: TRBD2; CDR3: CASSLGGRSSGELFF; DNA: TGTGCCAGCAGTTTAGGCGGGAGATCATCCGGGGAGCTGTTTTTT
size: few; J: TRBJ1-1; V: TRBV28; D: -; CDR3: CASYFGGNTEAFF; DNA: TGTGCCAGCTACTTTGGAGGGAACACTGAAGCTTTCTTT
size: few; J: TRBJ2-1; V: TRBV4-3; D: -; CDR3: CASSLGLDSSSYNEQFF; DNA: TGCGCCAGCAGCCTGGGACTGGATTCGAGCTCCTACAATGAGCAGTTCTTC
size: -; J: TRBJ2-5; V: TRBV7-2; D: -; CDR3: CASSLISRRETQYF; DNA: TGTGCCAGCAGCTTAATCTCTAGGAGGGAGACCCAGTACTTC
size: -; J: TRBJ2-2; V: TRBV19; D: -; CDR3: CASTRELDTGELFF; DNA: TGTGCCAGTACCCGGGAGCTGGACACCGGGGAGCTGTTTTTT
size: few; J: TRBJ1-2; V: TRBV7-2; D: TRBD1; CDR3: CASSRTGAGYGYTF; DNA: TGTGCCAGCAGCCGGACAGGGGCAGGCTATGGCTACACCTTC
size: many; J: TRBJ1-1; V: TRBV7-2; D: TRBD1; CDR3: CASSLGTGLSPGTEAFF; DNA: TGTGCCAGCAGCTTAGGGACAGGGCTTTCTCCGGGAACTGAAGCTTTCTTT
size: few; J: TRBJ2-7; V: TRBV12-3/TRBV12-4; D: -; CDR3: CASGPRGRDDEQYF; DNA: TGTGCCAGCGGCCCACGGGGCAGGGATGACGAGCAGTACTTC
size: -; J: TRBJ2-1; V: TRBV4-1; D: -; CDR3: CASSQDYWLKFF; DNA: TGCGCCAGCAGCCAAGATTATTGGTTAAAGTTCTTC
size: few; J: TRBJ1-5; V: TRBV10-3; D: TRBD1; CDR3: CAISQGQPNQPQHF; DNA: TGTGCCATCAGCCAGGGACAGCCTAATCAGCCCCAGCATTTT
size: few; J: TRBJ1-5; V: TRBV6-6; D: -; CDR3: CASTGPGRGQPQHF; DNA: TGTGCCAGCACCGGGCCCGGGCGCGGTCAGCCCCAGCATTTT
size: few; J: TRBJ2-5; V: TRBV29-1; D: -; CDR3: CSVDGTGRGVQETQYF; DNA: TGCAGCGTCGATGGGACGGGGAGGGGGGTACAAGAGACCCAGTACTTC
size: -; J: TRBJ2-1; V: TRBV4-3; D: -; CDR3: CASSQAGLFSYNEQFF; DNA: TGCGCCAGCAGCCAAGCGGGCCTTTTCTCCTACAATGAGCAGTTCTTC
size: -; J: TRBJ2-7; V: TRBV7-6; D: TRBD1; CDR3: CASSTPTGGEQYF; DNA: TGTGCCAGCAGCACTCCGACAGGGGGTGAGCAGTACTTC
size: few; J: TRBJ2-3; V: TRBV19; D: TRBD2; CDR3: CASSRLAGGGTDTQYF; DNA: TGTGCCAGTAGTAGGCTAGCGGGAGGAGGCACAGATACGCAGTATTTT
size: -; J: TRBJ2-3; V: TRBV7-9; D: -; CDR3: CASSLGPGGTFDTQYF; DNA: TGTGCCAGCAGCTTAGGTCCTGGCGGGACTTTTGATACGCAGTATTTT
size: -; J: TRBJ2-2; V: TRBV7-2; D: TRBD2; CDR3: CASSLVGLAGVQPLGDTGELFF; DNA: TGTGCCAGCAGCTTAGTGGGACTAGCGGGAGTTCAACCATTAGGGGACACCGGGGAGCTGTTTTTT
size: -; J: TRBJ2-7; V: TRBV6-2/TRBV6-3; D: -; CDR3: CASSPDAAYEQYF; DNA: TGTGCCAGCAGCCCGGACGCAGCCTACGAGCAGTACTTC
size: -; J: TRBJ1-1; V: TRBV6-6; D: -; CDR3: CASRPAGRDSKGDTEAFF; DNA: TGTGCCAGCAGACCCGCCGGTCGGGACTCCAAGGGGGACACTGAAGCTTTCTTT
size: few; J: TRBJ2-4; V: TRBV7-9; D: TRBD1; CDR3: CASSFEGQGEMAKNIQYF; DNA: TGTGCCAGCAGCTTTGAGGGACAGGGAGAGATGGCCAAAAACATTCAGTACTTC
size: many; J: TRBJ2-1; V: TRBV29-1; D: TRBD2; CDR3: CSVDASGTYNEQFF; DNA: TGCAGCGTTGATGCTAGCGGAACCTACAATGAGCAGTTCTTC
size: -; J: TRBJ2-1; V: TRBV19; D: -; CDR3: CASSGGLGSSYNEQFF; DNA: TGTGCCAGTAGTGGAGGATTGGGGAGCTCCTACAATGAGCAGTTCTTC
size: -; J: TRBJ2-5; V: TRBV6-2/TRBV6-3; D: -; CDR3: CASIKRLGSGWETQYF; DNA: TGTGCCAGCATCAAACGTTTGGGGTCCGGGTGGGAGACCCAGTACTTC
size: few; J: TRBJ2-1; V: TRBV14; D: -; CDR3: CASSQDLAGYTRQQQFF; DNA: TGTGCCAGCAGCCAAGATCTTGCGGGCTACACTCGACAACAGCAGTTCTTC
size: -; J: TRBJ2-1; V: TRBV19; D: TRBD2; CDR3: CASSIARLAEQANEQFF; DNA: TGTGCCAGTAGTATAGCAAGGCTAGCGGAACAAGCCAATGAGCAGTTCTTC
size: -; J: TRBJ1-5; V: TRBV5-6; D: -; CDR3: CASSLKGYDQPQHF; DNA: TGTGCCAGCAGCTTGAAAGGGTACGATCAGCCCCAGCATTTT
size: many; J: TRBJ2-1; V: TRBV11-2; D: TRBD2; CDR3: CASSLSGTSSYNEQFF; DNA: TGTGCCAGCAGCTTATCCGGGACTAGCTCCTACAATGAGCAGTTCTTC